This T cell receptor beta chain emerged from a study of shared clonotypes between healthy human individuals. CDR1 is LNHDA and CDR2 is SQIVND in the germline V gene (reference sequence). The CDR3 extends over 11 amino acids. The ends were cut back, 8 bases at V and 8 bases at J, with 12 bases in the middle. TCRdb's copy holds only in-frame clones and misses some; the assay was immunoSEQ multiplex PCR. The data show about 2.4 million clones, roughly 93% seen once. V is TRBV19 and J is TRBJ1-1, with D possibly TRBD1 on 5 matching bases. The TCR was taken from a man between 18 and 29 years old in good health. Some clones in this sample may be carry-over from other donors' samples. Sequences were obtained from naive CD4+ T cells from PBMCs. Noted subset: CD45RA+ positively selected. CDR3 sequence: CASGAYREAFF. CDR3 nucleotide sequence: TGTGCCAGTGGGGCTTACAGAGAAGCTTTCTTT.